These T cell receptor beta chains were read from a single sample in a study of blood T cell repertoires in COVID-19. TCRdb keeps only in-frame clones here, not all; method: immunoSEQ multiplex PCR. The sample carries hundreds of thousands of clones, 70% to 90% recorded once. The sample comprised peripheral blood. The receptors shown here come from a man younger than 30 with active or convalescent COVID-19. Both conserved end residues are part of each CDR3. D genes are given only for firm matches. Where a row states a size, it is once, few, many or the class of an expanded clone; other rows omit it.

CDR3: CASSPGVMNTEAFF; DNA: TGTGCCAGCAGTCCAGGGGTCATGAACACTGAAGCTTTCTTT; size: -; J: TRBJ1-1; D: -; V: TRBV6-5
CDR3: CASTNSGSHQFF; DNA: TGTGCCAGCACCAATAGCGGGAGCCACCAGTTCTTC; size: -; J: TRBJ2-1; D: TRBD2; V: TRBV6-4
CDR3: CASSVGTIPSIQFF; DNA: TGCGCCAGCAGCGTTGGGACTATTCCGTCGATCCAGTTCTTC; size: -; J: TRBJ2-1; D: TRBD2; V: TRBV5-1
CDR3: CASSQVENTEAFF; DNA: TGCGCCAGCAGCCAAGTAGAGAACACTGAAGCTTTCTTT; size: -; J: TRBJ1-1; D: -; V: TRBV4-1
CDR3: CASSPQGARSPLHF; DNA: TGTGCCAGCAGCCCACAGGGGGCTCGTTCACCCCTCCACTTT; size: -; J: TRBJ1-6; D: TRBD1; V: TRBV5-6
CDR3: CASSVVGRDHEQFF; DNA: TGTGCCAGCAGCGTAGTAGGGAGGGACCATGAGCAGTTCTTC; size: -; J: TRBJ2-1; D: TRBD2; V: TRBV9
CDR3: CASSADSNTEAFF; DNA: TGTGCCAGCAGTGCCGACAGTAACACTGAAGCTTTCTTT; size: -; J: TRBJ1-1; D: -; V: TRBV2
CDR3: CASSPTWGLEAFF; DNA: TGTGCCAGCTCACCAACCTGGGGGCTTGAAGCTTTCTTT; size: -; J: TRBJ1-1; D: -; V: TRBV18
CDR3: CASSLPSVSNEQYF; DNA: TGTGCCAGCAGTTTACCCTCGGTCTCTAACGAGCAGTACTTC; size: -; J: TRBJ2-7; D: -; V: TRBV28
CDR3: CASSYHGGSTEAFF; DNA: TGTGCCAGCAGTTACCACGGGGGGAGCACTGAAGCTTTCTTT; size: few; J: TRBJ1-1; D: -; V: TRBV6-2/TRBV6-3
CDR3: CASSFLGATDTQYF; DNA: TGTGCCAGCAGCTTTTTAGGGGCAACAGATACGCAGTATTTT; size: -; J: TRBJ2-3; D: -; V: TRBV5-4
CDR3: CASSLLSRVYEQYF; DNA: TGTGCCAGCAGTTTATTGTCCAGGGTCTACGAGCAGTACTTC; size: -; J: TRBJ2-7; D: -; V: TRBV27
CDR3: CAIRGGSTDTQYF; DNA: TGTGCCATACGGGGGGGAAGCACAGATACGCAGTATTTT; size: -; J: TRBJ2-3; D: TRBD2; V: TRBV6-5
CDR3: CASSSGTSVGTDTQYF; DNA: TGCGCCAGCAGCTCCGGGACTAGCGTTGGCACAGATACGCAGTATTTT; size: -; J: TRBJ2-3; D: TRBD2; V: TRBV5-1
CDR3: CASSYTEGNYGYTF; DNA: TGTGCCAGCAGTTATACGGAGGGGAACTATGGCTACACCTTC; size: -; J: TRBJ1-2; D: -; V: TRBV6-2/TRBV6-3
CDR3: CASNRGLSPLHF; DNA: TGTGCCAGCAACAGGGGCTTGTCACCCCTCCACTTT; size: -; J: TRBJ1-6; D: TRBD1; V: TRBV7-9
CDR3: CASSLVPGGWTEAFF; DNA: TGTGCCAGCAGTTTAGTACCGGGGGGATGGACTGAAGCTTTCTTT; size: -; J: TRBJ1-1; D: -; V: TRBV27
CDR3: CASSDGNSGEEQYF; DNA: TGTGCCAGCAGTGACGGAAATTCAGGGGAGGAGCAGTACTTC; size: -; J: TRBJ2-7; D: -; V: TRBV25-1
CDR3: CASSRLGDSNTGELFF; DNA: TGTGCCAGCAGCCGACTTGGCGACTCGAACACCGGGGAGCTGTTTTTT; size: -; J: TRBJ2-2; D: -; V: TRBV13
CDR3: CASSSEGAGELFF; DNA: TGTGCCAGCAGCTCCGAGGGGGCCGGGGAGCTGTTTTTT; size: -; J: TRBJ2-2; D: -; V: TRBV7-9
CDR3: CSASYGQVVQYF; DNA: TGCAGTGCTAGTTACGGTCAAGTTGTGCAGTACTTC; size: -; J: TRBJ2-7; D: -; V: TRBV20-1
CDR3: CASSPGSANSYEQYF; DNA: TGCGCCAGCAGCCCTGGTTCCGCTAACTCCTACGAGCAGTACTTC; size: -; J: TRBJ2-7; D: -; V: TRBV5-1
CDR3: CASTEQGARPQTQYF; DNA: TGCGCCAGCACCGAACAGGGGGCGCGTCCCCAGACGCAGTATTTT; size: -; J: TRBJ2-3; D: TRBD1; V: TRBV5-1
CDR3: CASSQISGTNQETQYF; DNA: TGCGCCAGCAGCCAGATATCCGGGACAAATCAAGAGACCCAGTACTTC; size: -; J: TRBJ2-5; D: -; V: TRBV4-3
CDR3: CASSGSGGPNEQFF; DNA: TGTGCCAGCAGCGGCAGCGGAGGCCCCAATGAGCAGTTCTTC; size: -; J: TRBJ2-1; D: -; V: TRBV13